This TCR beta chain was retrieved from a study of T cell responses to AZD1222 COVID-19 vaccine. The CDR3 is made up of 13 amino acids. Per germline, CDR1 MNHEY and CDR2 SVGEGT. V lost 2 bases and J 8 bases, leaving 9 bases between the germline ends. General observations from the study: Within unmutated variant regions lay the reported targets of nearly half of spike-specific TCRs.

Profiling relied on immunoSEQ multiplex PCR, and the TCRdb table lists in-frame clones only, not all of them. The table shows over 120,000 clones, with roughly nine tenths occurring only once. About this clone itself: The target antigen is unknown.

Second-dose intervals of approximately 4 or approximately 12 weeks were pooled. This sequence originates from an adult who received the AZD1222 COVID-19 vaccine. The chain uses TRBV6-2 or TRBV6-3 and TRBJ1-4; D unclear. Specimen: peripheral blood, collected 28 days after the second AZD1222 dose. The CDR3 coding sequence is TGTGCCAGCAGTTACCCCGGTCAGGAAAAACTGTTTTTT. It is translated as CASSYPGQEKLFF.